Each of the 26 T cell receptor beta chains below was sequenced from the same sample in a study of prognosis after radiotherapy for stage I lung cancer. The study amplified the TCR beta CDR3 region from genomic DNA. This amplification was carried out by two rounds of multiplex PCR. First-round PCR used primers specific to each TRBV and TRBJ gene. From the multiplex PCR reads, TCRdb called clonotypes with MiXCR, one entry per CDR3 protein. The sample includes 9,500 to 14,000 distinct CDR3 sequences, approximately 40% of them seen just once. The sequenced sample was PBMCs, obtained before or after stereotactic body radiation therapy (not recorded which). The receptor source for this set is a donor over 45 with non-small cell lung cancer.

This clonotype was seen at least ten times. The rearrangement uses TRBV9 and TRBJ2-7; unclear D gene. Germline V CDR1 and CDR2: SGDLS, YYNGEE. V dropped 2 bases and J dropped 0 bases, with 12 bases sitting between them. The CDR3 has 15 residues. In DNA form, the CDR3 reads TGTGCCAGCAGCGTTGACCAGTTCTCCTCCTACGAGCAGTACTTC. This translates into CASSVDQFSSYEQYF.

The chain employs TRBV6-1 and TRBJ1-5; D is undetermined. Per the germline V gene, CDR1 is MNHNS and CDR2 is SASEGT. The CDR3 loop spans 13 amino acids. V shed 5 bases and J shed 2 bases, with 7 bases lying between them. Here the CDR3 DNA reads TGTGCCAGCAGTATCCGGGGCAATCAGCCCCAGCATTTT. Amino acids: CASSIRGNQPQHF.

Regarding this clonotype: Possible read error: a much larger clone is one base away. V and J are TRBV25-1 and TRBJ1-5, with D hard to call. CDR3 length equals 13 residues. Per germline, CDR1 MGHDK and CDR2 SYGVNS. V dropped 9 bases and J dropped 4 bases, with 13 bases sitting between them. The CDR3 protein is CARRGLPNQPQHF. The CDR3 bases are TGTGCCAGAAGAGGGCTACCAAATCAGCCCCAGCATTTT.

The chain is built from TRBV9 and TRBJ2-7; D may correspond to TRBD1 or TRBD2 (5 bases each). V was clipped by 0 bases and J by 0 bases, with 10 bases between them. The CDR3 extends over 15 amino acids. Per germline, CDR1 SGDLS and CDR2 YYNGEE. The CDR3 DNA reads as TGTGCCAGCAGCGTAGCTACGGGGACCTCCTACGAGCAGTACTTC. Protein: CASSVATGTSYEQYF.

The table lists this clonotype with many counts. A read error may produce the germline difference seen at one junction end. The rearrangement uses TRBV24-1 and TRBJ2-3; possibly TRBD1 or TRBD2 for D (5 bases each). The CDR3 spans 18 residues. The germline V gene has CDR1 KGHDR and CDR2 SFDVKD. CDR3 protein: CATSDPGLGSTSRDTRYF. CDR3 DNA sequence: TGTGCCACCAGTGACCCGGGGCTAGGAAGTACGTCTCGCGATACGCGGTATTTT.

In its sample, this clonotype was seen many times. J is TRBJ1-3 and V is TRBV18, with 7 bases lining up with TRBD1. V lost 2 bases and J lost 0; bases outside the gene matches: 1. Per the germline V gene, CDR1 is KGHSH and CDR2 is LQKENI. The CDR3 is 15 amino acids. The CDR3 sequence is CASSPGTASGNTIYF. CDR3 coding DNA: TGTGCCAGCTCACCAGGGACAGCCTCTGGAAACACCATATATTTT.

This chain connects TRBV7-9 to TRBJ1-5, with D possibly matching TRBD1 (6 bases). The CDR3 covers 15 residues. Between the trimmed V and J ends, which lost 5 bases and 5 bases, there was a span of 16 bases. Germline V gives CDR1 SEHNR, CDR2 FQNEAQ (reference sequence). The CDR3 reads CASSIGTCVYQPQHF. DNA of the CDR3: TGTGCCAGCAGCATAGGGACATGCGTTTATCAGCCCCAGCATTTT.

This clonotype was detected many times. This chain uses TRBV27 with TRBJ1-2; D may be TRBD1 (6 bases). The CDR3 has 11 residues. Germline-derived CDR1 and CDR2 are MNHEY and SMNVEV (reference sequence). V lost 5 bases, J lost 6 bases, and 7 bases lay in between. In DNA, the CDR3 is TGTGCCAGCAGTAGGGGGGATGGCTACACCTTC. As protein: CASSRGDGYTF.

To note about this clonotype: A far larger clone differs by one base, so this is likely a read error. The chain recombines TRBV6-4 with TRBJ2-7, with no clear D. The CDR3 has 13 amino acids. With 3 bases removed from V and 3 bases from J, the gap between germline ends came to 9 bases. Germline CDR1 is MRHNA and CDR2 is SNTAGT. CDR3 coding DNA: TGTGCCAGCAGTGAGGGCATCTACTACGAGCAGTACGTC. This encodes CASSEGIYYEQYV.

There are many counts of this clonotype. The chain joins TRBV4-1 to TRBJ1-1; no definite D call. Trimming took off 4 bases at V and 0 bases at J, with 9 bases between the two ends. Germline V CDR1 and CDR2: MGHRA, YSYEKL. This CDR3 comprises 14 residues. The CDR3: CASSRDIVNTEAFF. The CDR3 DNA reads TGCGCCAGCAGCCGAGACATAGTGAACACTGAAGCTTTCTTT.

This clonotype has at least ten counts. The DNA for the CDR3 is TGTGCCAGTAGCGAGACAACAACTAATGAAAAACTGTTTTTT. This sequence encodes CASSETTTNEKLFF. V is TRBV19 and J is TRBJ1-4, with D hard to call. This CDR3 has 14 residues. The V and J ends lost 6 bases and 0 bases respectively, with 8 bases between them. Germline loops: CDR1 LNHDA, CDR2 SQIVND (reference sequence). The whole variable domain, filled in from reference TRBV19 and TRBJ1-4, reads DGGITQSPKYLFRKEGQNVTLSCEQNLNHDAMYWYRQDPGQGLRLIYYSQIVNDFQKGDIAEGYSVSREKKESFPLTVTSAQKNPTAFYLCASSETTTNEKLFFGSGTQLSVL.

This clonotype was picked up a small number of times. The rearrangement uses TRBV4-1 and TRBJ2-5; perhaps TRBD2 as D (5 bases). The V and J ends lost 5 bases and 5 bases respectively, with 15 bases between them. The CDR3 runs to 14 residues. Germline V gene sequence: CDR1 MGHRA, CDR2 YSYEKL. The CDR3 spells CASSKGPGMETQYF. The CDR3, as DNA: TGCGCCAGCAGCAAAGGACCGGGGATGGAGACCCAGTACTTC.

V is TRBV7-2 and J is TRBJ2-7; D remains ambiguous. Germline V gives CDR1 SGHTA, CDR2 FQGNSA. This CDR3 is built from 12 residues. V was cut by 3 bases and J by 3 bases, with 6 bases left in between. The CDR3 spells CASSLVGYEQYF. CDR3 DNA sequence: TGTGCCAGCAGCTTGGTGGGCTACGAGCAGTACTTC.

The table lists this clonotype with many counts. The CDR3 loop reads CASSPGGTQTEAFF. The CDR3 DNA reads TGTGCCAGCAGTCCCGGAGGGACTCAAACTGAAGCTTTCTTT. This sequence joins TRBV6-1 and TRBJ1-1, with a tentative D call TRBD1 (5 bases). In germline, CDR1 is MNHNS, CDR2 SASEGT. This CDR3 has 14 residues. The V end lost 5 bases, the J end lost 5 bases, and 15 bases lay between the germline ends.

This clonotype was found many times. The V and J genes are TRBV3-1 and TRBJ2-2, with D perhaps being TRBD1 or TRBD2 (7 bases each). Trimming took 6 bases from V and 5 from J, leaving 13 bases between them. Germline V gene data show CDR1 as LGHDT and CDR2 as YNNKEL (reference sequence). The CDR3 contains 14 residues. For the CDR3, the DNA is TGTGCCAGCAGACGACAGGGAGGGACCGGGGAGCTGTTTTTT. Amino acids: CASRRQGGTGELFF.

This clonotype was detected many times. The CDR3 protein is CASSIGTSRAADTQYF. DNA for the CDR3: TGTGCCAGCAGCATCGGGACTTCCCGGGCCGCAGATACGCAGTATTTT. The chain links TRBV7-8 to TRBJ2-3, with a tentative D call TRBD2 (6 bases). The germline gives CDR1 SGHVS, CDR2 FQNEAQ. This CDR3 contains 16 residues. Trimming removed 5 bases at V and 4 bases at J, with 19 bases between.

The rearrangement links TRBV27 to TRBJ2-6; D call uncertain. In germline, CDR1 is MNHEY, CDR2 SMNVEV (reference sequence). V lost 4 bases and J lost 0, with 4 bases in between. The CDR3 totals 14 residues. The CDR3 reads CASSSTSGANVLTF. CDR3 DNA: TGTGCCAGCAGTTCAACCTCTGGGGCCAACGTCCTGACTTTC.

As regards this clonotype: One junction end disagrees with the germline gene, perhaps due to a read error. In DNA form, the CDR3 reads TGTCCCATCAGTCCTCGACAGGGAGGGGAAAAACTGTTCTTT. This sequence encodes CPISPRQGGEKLFF. The rearrangement uses TRBV12-3 or TRBV12-4 and TRBJ1-4; 7 bases are shared with TRBD1. CDR3 length equals 14 residues.

This clonotype was counted ten times or more. This chain links TRBV15 with TRBJ2-5; a weak D match, TRBD1 (5 bases). CDR3 length: 16 residues. Trimming stripped 4 bases from V and 1 base from J, with 16 bases between. Germline assignment: CDR1 LNHNV and CDR2 YYDKDF (reference sequence). DNA for the CDR3: TGTGCCACCAGCACCAAACGAAGGGGCGGCCAAGAGACCCAGTACTTC. Translating it yields CATSTKRRGGQETQYF. The whole variable domain, filled in from reference TRBV15 and TRBJ2-5, reads DAMVIQNPRYQVTQFGKPVTLSCSQTLNHNVMYWYQQKSSQAPKLLFHYYDKDFNNEADTPDNFQSRRPNTSFCFLDIRSPGLGDTAMYLCATSTKRRGGQETQYFGPGTRLLVL.

There are many counts of this clonotype. This chain connects TRBV12-3 or TRBV12-4 to TRBJ2-5; D call uncertain. The CDR3 is 14 amino acids. Trimming took off 3 bases at V and 2 bases at J, with 10 bases between the two ends. CDR3 nucleotides: TGTGCCAGCAGTTTGGACGGCCTTCAAGAGACCCAGTACTTC. Protein product: CASSLDGLQETQYF.

This clonotype occurred once. The chain has TRBV30 and TRBJ2-5; maybe TRBD1 (7 bases). The CDR3 is made up of 14 amino acids. Germline V CDR1 and CDR2: GTSNPN, SVGIG (reference sequence). Trimming removed 2 bases at V and 3 bases at J, with 13 bases between. The CDR3 spells CAWSLSRGEETQYF. The CDR3 nucleotides are TGTGCCTGGAGTCTTAGCAGGGGGGAAGAGACCCAGTACTTC. Using reference TRBV30 and TRBJ2-5 for the parts outside the CDR3, the full variable domain is SQTIHQWPATLVQPVGSPLSLECTVEGTSNPNLYWYRQAAGRGLQLLFYSVGIGQISSEVPQNLSASRPQDRQFILSSKKLLLSDSGFYLCAWSLSRGEETQYFGPGTRLLVL.

This clonotype showed up many times. V is TRBV7-2 and J is TRBJ1-1; D gene ambiguous. V lost 2 bases and J 5 bases, leaving 9 bases between the germline ends. CDR3 length: 13 residues. From germline, CDR1 is SGHTA and CDR2 FQGNSA. The CDR3 is CASSLTGGTEAFF. In DNA, the CDR3 is TGTGCCAGCAGCTTAACCGGAGGGACTGAAGCTTTCTTT.

This clonotype was detected many times. V and J are TRBV12-3 or TRBV12-4 and TRBJ1-3; perhaps TRBD1 as D (5 bases). V was cut by 11 bases and J by 0 bases, with 14 bases left in between. The CDR3 sequence is 14 residues long. CDR3 bases: TGTGCCGTCGACAGAAGAGACTCTGGAAACACCATATATTTT. It codes for CAVDRRDSGNTIYF.

This clonotype has at least ten counts. Being one base from a much bigger clone, this may be a read error. V usage is TRBV20-1 and J usage is TRBJ2-1; possible D gene TRBD2, 6 bases. This CDR3 has 16 residues. Germline assignment: CDR1 DFQATT and CDR2 SNEGSKA (reference sequence). The chain's CDR3 is CSAKGGGAATYNGQFF. The CDR3 DNA is TGCAGTGCTAAGGGCGGCGGGGCCGCCACCTACAATGGGCAGTTCTTC.

This clonotype was recorded many times. The gene calls are TRBV7-2 and TRBJ2-7; 9 bases are shared with TRBD1. V was clipped by 5 bases and J by 5 bases; unmatched bases: 4. Looked up from germline, CDR1 is SGHTA and CDR2 is FQGNSA. The CDR3 has 13 amino acids. CDR3: CASSPGQGNEQYV. In DNA form, the CDR3 reads TGTGCCAGCAGCCCGGGACAGGGCAACGAGCAGTACGTC.

This chain joins TRBV6-2 or TRBV6-3 and TRBJ2-7; 10 bases fit TRBD2. Trimming cost V 6 bases and J 3 bases; bases outside gene matches: 8. Looked up from germline, CDR1 is MNHEY and CDR2 is SVGEGT. The CDR3 spans 15 residues. The CDR3 DNA sequence: TGTGCCAGCAGACCGCTTCCTAGCGGGAGCTACGAGCAGTACTTC. This encodes CASRPLPSGSYEQYF.